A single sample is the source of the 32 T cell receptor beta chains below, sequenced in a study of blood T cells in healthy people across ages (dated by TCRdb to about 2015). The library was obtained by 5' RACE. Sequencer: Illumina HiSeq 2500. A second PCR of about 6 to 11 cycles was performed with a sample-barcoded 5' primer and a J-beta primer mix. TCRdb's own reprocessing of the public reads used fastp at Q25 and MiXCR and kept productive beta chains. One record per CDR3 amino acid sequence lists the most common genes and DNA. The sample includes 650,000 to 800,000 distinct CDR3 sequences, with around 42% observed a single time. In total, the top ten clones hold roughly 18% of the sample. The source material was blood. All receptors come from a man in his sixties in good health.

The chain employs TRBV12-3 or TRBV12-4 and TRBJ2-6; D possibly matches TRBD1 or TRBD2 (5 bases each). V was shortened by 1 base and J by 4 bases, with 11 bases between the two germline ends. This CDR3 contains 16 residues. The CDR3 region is CASSLEQGAGANVLTF. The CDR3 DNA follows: TGTGCCAGCAGTTTAGAGCAGGGAGCCGGGGCCAACGTCCTGACTTTC.

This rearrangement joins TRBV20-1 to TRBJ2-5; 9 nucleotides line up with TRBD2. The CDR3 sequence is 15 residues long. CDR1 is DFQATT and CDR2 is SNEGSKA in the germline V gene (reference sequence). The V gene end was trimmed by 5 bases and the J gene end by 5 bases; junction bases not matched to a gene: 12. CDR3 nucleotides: TGCAGTGCTGGGAGGGCGGGGGGGCCTTCGGAGACCCAGTACTTC. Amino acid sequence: CSAGRAGGPSETQYF.

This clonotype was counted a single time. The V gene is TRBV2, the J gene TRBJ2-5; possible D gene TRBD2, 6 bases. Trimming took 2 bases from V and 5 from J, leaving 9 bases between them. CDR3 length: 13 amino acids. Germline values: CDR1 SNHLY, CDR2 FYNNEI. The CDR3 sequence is CASSESGEETQYF. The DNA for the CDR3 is TGTGCCAGCAGTGAATCGGGGGAGGAGACCCAGTACTTC. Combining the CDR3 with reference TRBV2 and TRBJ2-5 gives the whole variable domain EPEVTQTPSHQVTQMGQEVILRCVPISNHLYFYWYRQILGQKVEFLVSFYNNEISEKSEIFDDQFSVERPDGSNFTLKIRSTKLEDSAMYFCASSESGEETQYFGPGTRLLVL.

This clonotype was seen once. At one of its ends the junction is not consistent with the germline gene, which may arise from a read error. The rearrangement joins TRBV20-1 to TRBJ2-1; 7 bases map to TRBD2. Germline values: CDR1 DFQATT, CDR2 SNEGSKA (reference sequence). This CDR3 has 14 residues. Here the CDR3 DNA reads TGCAGTGCTAGGGGGGGGAGCCTCTACAATAAGCAGTTCTTC. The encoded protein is CSARGGSLYNKQFF.

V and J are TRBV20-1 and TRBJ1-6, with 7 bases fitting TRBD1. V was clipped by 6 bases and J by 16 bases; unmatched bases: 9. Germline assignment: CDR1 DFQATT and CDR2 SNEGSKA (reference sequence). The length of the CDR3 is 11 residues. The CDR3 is CSASTGPRLHF. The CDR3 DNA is TGCAGTGCCTCGACAGGGCCGAGACTCCACTTT.

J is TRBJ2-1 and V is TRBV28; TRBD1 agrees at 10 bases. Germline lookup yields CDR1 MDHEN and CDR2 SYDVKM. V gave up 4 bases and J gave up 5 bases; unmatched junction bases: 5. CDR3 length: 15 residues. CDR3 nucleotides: TGTGCCAGCAGTTCGGCCGGGACAGGGGACAATGAGCAGTTCTTC. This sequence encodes CASSSAGTGDNEQFF.

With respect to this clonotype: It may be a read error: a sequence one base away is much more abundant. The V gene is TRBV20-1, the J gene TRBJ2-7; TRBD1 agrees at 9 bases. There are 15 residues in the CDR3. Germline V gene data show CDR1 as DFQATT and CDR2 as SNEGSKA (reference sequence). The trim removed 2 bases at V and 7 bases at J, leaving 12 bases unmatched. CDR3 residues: CSARYQDRGSGEQYF. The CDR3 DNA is TGCAGTGCTAGATACCAGGACAGGGGCTCGGGTGAGCAGTACTTC.

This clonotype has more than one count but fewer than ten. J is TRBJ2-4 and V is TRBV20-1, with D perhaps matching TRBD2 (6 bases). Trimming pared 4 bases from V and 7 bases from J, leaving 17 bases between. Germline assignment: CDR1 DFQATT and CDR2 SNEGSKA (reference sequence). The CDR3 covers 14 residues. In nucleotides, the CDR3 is TGCAGTGCTATCAATGGACTAATGGGGAACATTCAGTACTTC. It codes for CSAINGLMGNIQYF.

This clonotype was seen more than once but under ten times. The DNA of the CDR3 is TGTGCCACCGGTAAGGACACGGTTGAATACGAGCAGTACTTC. This encodes CATGKDTVEYEQYF. This rearrangement joins TRBV24-1 to TRBJ2-5, with D tentatively TRBD1 (5 bases). The J call may be faulty, since TRBJ2-7 better matches the DNA end. Germline lookup yields CDR1 KGHDR and CDR2 SFDVKD. The CDR3 runs to 14 residues.

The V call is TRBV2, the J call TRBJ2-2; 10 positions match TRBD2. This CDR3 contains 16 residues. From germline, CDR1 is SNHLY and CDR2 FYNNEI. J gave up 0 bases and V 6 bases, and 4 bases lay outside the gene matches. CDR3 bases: TGTGCCAGCAGCGCCACTAGCGGGGCGAACACCGGGGAGCTGTTTTTT. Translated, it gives CASSATSGANTGELFF. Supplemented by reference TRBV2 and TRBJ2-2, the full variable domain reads EPEVTQTPSHQVTQMGQEVILRCVPISNHLYFYWYRQILGQKVEFLVSFYNNEISEKSEIFDDQFSVERPDGSNFTLKIRSTKLEDSAMYFCASSATSGANTGELFFGEGSRLTVL.

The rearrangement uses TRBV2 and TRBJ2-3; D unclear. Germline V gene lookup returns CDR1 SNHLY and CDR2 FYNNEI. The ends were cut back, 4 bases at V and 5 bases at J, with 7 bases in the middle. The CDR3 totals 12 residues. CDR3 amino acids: CASSVLEDTQYF. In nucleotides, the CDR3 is TGTGCCAGCAGTGTATTGGAAGATACGCAGTATTTT.

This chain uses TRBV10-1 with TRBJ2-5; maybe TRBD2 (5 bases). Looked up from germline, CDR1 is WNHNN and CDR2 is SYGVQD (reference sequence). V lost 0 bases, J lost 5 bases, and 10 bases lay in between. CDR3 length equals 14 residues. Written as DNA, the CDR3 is TGCGCCAGCAGTGAGTCGCTAGCTGCGGAGACCCAGTACTTC. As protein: CASSESLAAETQYF.

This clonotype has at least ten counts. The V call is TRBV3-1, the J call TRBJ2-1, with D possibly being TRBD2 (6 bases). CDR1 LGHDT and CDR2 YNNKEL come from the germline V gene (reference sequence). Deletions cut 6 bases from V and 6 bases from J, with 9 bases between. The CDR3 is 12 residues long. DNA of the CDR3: TGTGCCAGCAGACACGGGAGCAATGAGCAGTTCTTC. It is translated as CASRHGSNEQFF.

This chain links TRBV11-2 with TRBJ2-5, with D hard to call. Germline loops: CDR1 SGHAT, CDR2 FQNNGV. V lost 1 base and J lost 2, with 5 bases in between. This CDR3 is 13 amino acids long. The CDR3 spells CASSLVWQETQYF. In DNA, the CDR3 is TGTGCCAGCAGCTTAGTTTGGCAAGAGACCCAGTACTTC.

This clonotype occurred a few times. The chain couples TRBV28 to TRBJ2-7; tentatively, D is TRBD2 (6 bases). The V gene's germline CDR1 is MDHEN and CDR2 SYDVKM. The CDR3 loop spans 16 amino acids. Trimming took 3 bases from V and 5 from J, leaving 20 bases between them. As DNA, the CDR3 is TGTGCCAGCAGTTTTGGAGGGGTTGTCCTATCCGACGAGCAGTACTTC. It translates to CASSFGGVVLSDEQYF.

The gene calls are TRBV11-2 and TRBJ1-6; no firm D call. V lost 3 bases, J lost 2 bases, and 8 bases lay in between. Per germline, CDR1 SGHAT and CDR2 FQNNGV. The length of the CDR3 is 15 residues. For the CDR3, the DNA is TGTGCCAGCAGCTTTTGGCAGACCTATAATTCACCCCTCCACTTT. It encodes CASSFWQTYNSPLHF.

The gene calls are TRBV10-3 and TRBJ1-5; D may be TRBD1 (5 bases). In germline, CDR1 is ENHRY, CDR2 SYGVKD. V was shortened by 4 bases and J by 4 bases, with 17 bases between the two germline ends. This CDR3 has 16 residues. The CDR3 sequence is CAISATGIAINQPQHF. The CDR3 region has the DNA TGTGCCATCAGTGCTACAGGAATTGCCATTAATCAGCCCCAGCATTTT.

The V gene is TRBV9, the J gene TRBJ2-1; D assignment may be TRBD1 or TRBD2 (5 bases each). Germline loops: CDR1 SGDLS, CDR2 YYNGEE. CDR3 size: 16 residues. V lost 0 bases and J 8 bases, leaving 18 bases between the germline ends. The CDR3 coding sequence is TGTGCCAGCAGCGTAGGGGGGACCCCGCTCCTTGATGAGCAGTTCTTC. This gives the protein CASSVGGTPLLDEQFF.

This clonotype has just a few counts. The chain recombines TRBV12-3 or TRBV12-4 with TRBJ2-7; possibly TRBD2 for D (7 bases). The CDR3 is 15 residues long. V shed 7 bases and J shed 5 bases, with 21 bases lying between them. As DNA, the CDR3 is TGTGCCAGCATCACTAGGGGAGGGGGTATAAACGAGCAGTACTTC. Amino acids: CASITRGGGINEQYF.

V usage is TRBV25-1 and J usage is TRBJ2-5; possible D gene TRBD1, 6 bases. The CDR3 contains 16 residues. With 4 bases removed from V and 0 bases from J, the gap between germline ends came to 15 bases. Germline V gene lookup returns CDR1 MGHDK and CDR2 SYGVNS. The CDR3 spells CASSVPNDRNQETQYF. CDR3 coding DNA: TGTGCCAGCAGTGTCCCGAATGACAGGAACCAAGAGACCCAGTACTTC.

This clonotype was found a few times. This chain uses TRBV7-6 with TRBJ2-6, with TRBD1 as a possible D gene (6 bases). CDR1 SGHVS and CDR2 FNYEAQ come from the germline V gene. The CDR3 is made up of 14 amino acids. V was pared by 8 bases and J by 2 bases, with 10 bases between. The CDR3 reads CASGGGPGANVLTF. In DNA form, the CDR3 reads TGTGCCAGCGGGGGCGGTCCTGGGGCCAACGTCCTGACTTTC.

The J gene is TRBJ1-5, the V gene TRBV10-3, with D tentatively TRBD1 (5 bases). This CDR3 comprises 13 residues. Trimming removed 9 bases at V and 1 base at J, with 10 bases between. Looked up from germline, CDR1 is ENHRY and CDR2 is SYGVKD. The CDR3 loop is CAMSPGSNQPQHF. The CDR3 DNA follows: TGTGCCATGTCCCCAGGGAGCAATCAGCCCCAGCATTTT.

For the CDR3, the DNA is TGCGCCAGCAGCCAAGTATCCGCCCTAGCGGGGACAGATACGCAGTATTTT. Its protein is CASSQVSALAGTDTQYF. V usage is TRBV4-3 and J usage is TRBJ2-3; 9 nucleotides align to TRBD2. This CDR3 spans 17 amino acids. Trimming cost V 1 base and J 3 bases; bases outside gene matches: 8. In germline, CDR1 is LGHNA, CDR2 YSLEER.

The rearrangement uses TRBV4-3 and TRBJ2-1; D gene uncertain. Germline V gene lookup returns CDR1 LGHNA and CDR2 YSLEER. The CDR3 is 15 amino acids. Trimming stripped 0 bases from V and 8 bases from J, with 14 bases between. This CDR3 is CASSQEGFTLHEQFF. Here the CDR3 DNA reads TGCGCCAGCAGCCAAGAAGGCTTCACGCTCCATGAGCAGTTCTTC.

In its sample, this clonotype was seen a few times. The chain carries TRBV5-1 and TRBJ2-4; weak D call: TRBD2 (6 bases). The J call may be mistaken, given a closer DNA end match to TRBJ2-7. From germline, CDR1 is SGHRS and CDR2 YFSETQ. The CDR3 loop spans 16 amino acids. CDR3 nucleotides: TGCGCCAGCAGCTTGACACCAAGGGGAGGCGGCTACGAGCAGTACTTC. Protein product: CASSLTPRGGGYEQYF.

Here the CDR3 reads CASSTGTGHFYGYTF. CDR3 in DNA: TGTGCCAGCAGCACGGGGACTGGTCACTTCTATGGCTACACCTTC. The chain has TRBV12-3 or TRBV12-4 and TRBJ1-2; possible D gene TRBD1, 5 bases. This CDR3 is 15 amino acids long. V lost 6 bases to trimming and J lost 4 bases, with 18 bases between them.

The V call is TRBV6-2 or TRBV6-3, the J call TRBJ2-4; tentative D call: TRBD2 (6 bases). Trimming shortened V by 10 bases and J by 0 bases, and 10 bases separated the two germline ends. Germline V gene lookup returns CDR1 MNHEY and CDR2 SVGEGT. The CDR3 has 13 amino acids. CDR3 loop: CATRDLAKNIQYF. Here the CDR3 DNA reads TGTGCCACCAGGGACTTAGCCAAAAACATTCAGTACTTC.

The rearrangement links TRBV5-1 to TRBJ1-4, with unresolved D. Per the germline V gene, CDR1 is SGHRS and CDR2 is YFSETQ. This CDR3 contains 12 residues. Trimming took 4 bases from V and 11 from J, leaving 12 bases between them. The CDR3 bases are TGCGCCAGCAGCGTATCAAGGACTAAACTGTTTTTT. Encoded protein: CASSVSRTKLFF. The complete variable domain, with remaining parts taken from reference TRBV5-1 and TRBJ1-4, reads KAGVTQTPRYLIKTRGQQVTLSCSPISGHRSVSWYQQTPGQGLQFLFEYFSETQRNKGNFPGRFSGRQFSNSRSEMNVSTLELGDSALYLCASSVSRTKLFFGSGTQLSVL.

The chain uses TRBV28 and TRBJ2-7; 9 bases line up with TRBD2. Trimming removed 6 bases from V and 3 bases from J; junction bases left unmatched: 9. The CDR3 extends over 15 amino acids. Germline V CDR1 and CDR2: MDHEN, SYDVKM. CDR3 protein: CASSILGGGGYEQYF. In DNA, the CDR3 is TGTGCCAGCAGCATCCTCGGCGGGGGGGGCTACGAGCAGTACTTC.

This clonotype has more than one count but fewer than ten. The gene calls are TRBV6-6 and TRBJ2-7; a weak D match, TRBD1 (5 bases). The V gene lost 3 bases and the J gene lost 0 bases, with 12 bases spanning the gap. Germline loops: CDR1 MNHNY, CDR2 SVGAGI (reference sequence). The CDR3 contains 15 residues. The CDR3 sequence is CASSYNGHPSYEQYF. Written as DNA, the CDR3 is TGTGCCAGCAGTTATAATGGACACCCCTCCTACGAGCAGTACTTC.

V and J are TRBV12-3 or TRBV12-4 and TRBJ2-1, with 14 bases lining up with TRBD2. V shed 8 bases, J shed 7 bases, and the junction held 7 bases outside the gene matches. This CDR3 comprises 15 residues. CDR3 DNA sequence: TGTGCCAGCGGTTCGGGACTAGCGGGAGTGAATGAGCAGTTCTTC. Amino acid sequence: CASGSGLAGVNEQFF.

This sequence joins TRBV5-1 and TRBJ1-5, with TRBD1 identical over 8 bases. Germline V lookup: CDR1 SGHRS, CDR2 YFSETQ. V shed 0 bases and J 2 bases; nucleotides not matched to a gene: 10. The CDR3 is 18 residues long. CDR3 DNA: TGCGCCAGCAGCTTGGAGGCAGGGGGCGACTGGGGCAATCAGCCCCAGCATTTT. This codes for CASSLEAGGDWGNQPQHF.